This T cell receptor (beta chain) was identified in a study of OX40 agonist ivuxolimab in advanced cancers. Looking at the study overall: Three patients, one with hepatocellular carcinoma and two with cutaneous melanoma, achieved partial responses.

Sequencing used immunoSEQ multiplex PCR; TCRdb keeps in-frame clones, though not all of them. The sample yields roughly 71,000 clones, 65% to 90% seen once. This clone has just one count. Its specificity is not known. Regarding the study as a whole: Average numbers of expanded clones were greater in CD8+ T cells than in CD4+.

This CDR3 has 13 residues. Losses at the gene ends were 6 bases for V and 2 bases for J; bases not matched to a gene: 4. Germline V CDR1 and CDR2: MNHEY, SMNVEV (reference sequence). The receptor comes from an adult with an advanced solid tumor such as melanoma, head and neck, liver or kidney cancer. This sample comprised CD4+ or CD8+ T cells sorted from blood, obtained in a trial of the OX40 agonist ivuxolimab. V is TRBV27 and J is TRBJ2-7, with TRBD1 matching 7 bases. CDR3 nucleotide sequence: TGTGCCAGCAGATCAGGGGGAACCTACGAGCAGTACTTC. It translates to CASRSGGTYEQYF.